Listed below are T cell receptor beta chains from one sample, sequenced in a study of shared clonotypes between healthy human individuals. Profiled with immunoSEQ multiplex PCR; TCRdb holds only in-frame clones, not every one. The sample yields more than 2 million clones, 90% to 95% seen once. The source material was naive CD4+ T cells sorted from blood. These receptors were obtained from a man between 18 and 29 years old in good health. Both conserved end residues are part of each CDR3. D genes are given only for firm matches.

>TRBV7-9|TRBD1|TRBJ2-5
CASSSGQGLETQYF
>TRBV28|-|TRBJ2-3
CASSSPGDGTDTQYF
>TRBV29-1|TRBD2|TRBJ2-4
CSVEGLAGLNIQYF
>TRBV4-3|-|TRBJ2-5
CASSQDAGAETQYF
>TRBV30|-|TRBJ1-1
CAWSLGRGNTEAFF
>TRBV10-3|-|TRBJ2-7
CAISESGQSSYEQYF
>TRBV12-1|-|TRBJ1-1
CASSPHSPREMNTEAFF
>TRBV28|-|TRBJ2-7
CASSLPPSTYEQYF
>TRBV7-9|-|TRBJ2-7
CASSQGSDGKQQYF
>TRBV11-3|-|TRBJ2-7
CASSLDGSYEQYF
>TRBV5-5|-|TRBJ1-4
CASRSGATNEKLFF
>TRBV7-2|-|TRBJ2-3
CASSLNGGVGDTQYF
>TRBV30|-|TRBJ1-3
CAWDDSRGNTIYF
>TRBV27|TRBD1|TRBJ2-7
CASSSFGTGSHEQYF
>TRBV6-1|-|TRBJ1-5
CASSGIRRSSNQPQHF
>TRBV18|TRBD1|TRBJ2-6
CASSPRDRAIANVLTF
>TRBV10-2|-|TRBJ1-6
CASSERESFLNSPLHF
>TRBV5-1|-|TRBJ2-7
CASSPTVTNEQYF
>TRBV19|TRBD1|TRBJ1-6
CASSSSPGQGGPPLHF
>TRBV2|TRBD1|TRBJ1-3
CASRDPGQGTSSGNTIYF
>TRBV18|-|TRBJ2-3
CASSPLESGTDTQYF
>TRBV10-1|TRBD1|TRBJ2-1
CACSVGQGPNEEQFF